Listed below are T cell receptor beta chains from one sample, sequenced in a study of chemoradiotherapy in HPV16-positive cancers. TCRdb keeps only in-frame clones here, not all; method: immunoSEQ multiplex PCR. The sample consists of approximately 4,600 clones, roughly nine tenths of them appearing once. Sample: tumor tissue, taken from a patient who underwent chemoradiotherapy. Receptors originate from a human donor with HPV-associated anogenital cancer. Each CDR3 is given with its conserved first and last residue. The D gene is left open where the match is weak. Clone size is not always given. Where it is, it says once, few, many or a class for expanded clones.

V gene	J gene	D gene	clone size	CDR3 DNA	CDR3 protein
TRBV14	TRBJ1-1	NA	NA	TGTGCCAGCAGCCCCTACGGAGGGCCCGAAGCTTTCTTT	CASSPYGGPEAFF
TRBV11-2	TRBJ1-1	TRBD1	NA	TGTGCCAGCAGCTTACATCCCCATGGACAGGGGGCAAGGACTGAAGCTTTCTTT	CASSLHPHGQGARTEAFF
TRBV7-9	TRBJ2-7	NA	NA	TGTGCCAGCAGCCGGGACACGGAGGGATCCGAGCAGTACTTC	CASSRDTEGSEQYF
TRBV28	TRBJ1-3	NA	NA	TGTGCCAGCAGTTTGGGGTGGGGTACCATATATTTT	CASSLGWGTIYF
TRBV7-8	TRBJ2-5	TRBD2	NA	TGTGCCAGCAGCTTAGGGGAGGGGCGCGCAGAGACCCAGTACTTC	CASSLGEGRAETQYF
TRBV6-6	TRBJ2-1	NA	NA	TGTGCCAGCAGTTCGATTAGGGATGAGCAGTTCTTC	CASSSIRDEQFF
TRBV12-5	TRBJ1-2	TRBD1	NA	TGTGCTAGTGCTCCTTCAGGGGGGTATGGCTACACCTTC	CASAPSGGYGYTF
TRBV6-5	TRBJ1-1	NA	NA	TGTGCCAGCAGTTACTTCCCGACGGGCAACACTGAAGCTTTCTTT	CASSYFPTGNTEAFF
TRBV1	TRBJ2-1	NA	NA	TGCACCAGCAGCCAAGATGAAGGGGGCTGGGAGCAGTTCTTC	CTSSQDEGGWEQFF
TRBV7-8	TRBJ1-1	NA	NA	TGTGCCAGCAGCTGGAGACGGAACACTGAAGCTTTCTTT	CASSWRRNTEAFF
TRBV4-1	TRBJ1-1	NA	NA	TGCGCCAGCAGCCAAGATCCGGGCTATAACACTGAAGCTTTCTTT	CASSQDPGYNTEAFF
TRBV9	TRBJ2-7	NA	NA	TGTGCCAGCAGCGTAGCTCCCGGGTCGGGGGAGCAGTACTTC	CASSVAPGSGEQYF
TRBV5-4	TRBJ2-2	NA	NA	TGTGCCAGCAGCCAGGGGATGGACACCGGGGAGCTGTTTTTT	CASSQGMDTGELFF
TRBV2	TRBJ1-1	NA	NA	TGTGCCAGCAGACCCGTGGAACAGGTGTCTGAAGCTTTCTTT	CASRPVEQVSEAFF
TRBV7-2	TRBJ1-4	TRBD1	NA	TGTGCCAGCAGCTTTTCCCCGGGACAGGGGAAGCAAAAACTGTTTTTT	CASSFSPGQGKQKLFF
TRBV28	TRBJ1-5	TRBD1	once	TGTGCCAGCAGTTCCCCCCGACAGGGCACGAGTCAGCCCCAGCATTTT	CASSSPRQGTSQPQHF
TRBV28	TRBJ2-1	NA	NA	TGTGCCAGCAGTTTATGGGAGGGTTCCCCCTACAATGAGCAGTTCTTC	CASSLWEGSPYNEQFF
TRBV27	TRBJ1-5	TRBD1	NA	TGTGCCAGCAGTTCCGGAGGCCCGGGACAGGATCACAATCAGCCCCAGCATTTT	CASSSGGPGQDHNQPQHF
TRBV2	TRBJ1-4	NA	NA	TGTGCCAGCAAGCGTTACAGGGATGAAAAACTGTTTTTT	CASKRYRDEKLFF
TRBV11-2	TRBJ2-3	TRBD1	NA	TGTGCCAGCAGCCCTATCAGGGGGCGAGGGGATACGCAGTATTTT	CASSPIRGRGDTQYF
TRBV9	TRBJ1-2	TRBD1	NA	TGTGCCAGCAGCGTAAGGGCAGGGGGCTCCTATGGCTACACCTTC	CASSVRAGGSYGYTF
TRBV19	TRBJ2-7	TRBD2	NA	TGTGCCAGTAGTTGGCGGGAGAGCTCCTACGAGCAGTACTTC	CASSWRESSYEQYF
TRBV19	TRBJ1-2	TRBD1	NA	TGTGCCAGTAGTATCCAAACAGGGGACTATGGCTACACCTTC	CASSIQTGDYGYTF
TRBV2	TRBJ2-3	NA	NA	TGTGCCAGGAGCATAGGAGGGTTCACAGATACGCAGTATTTT	CARSIGGFTDTQYF
TRBV27	TRBJ1-4	NA	NA	TGTGCCAGCAGTTCCCCCTCACAGGAAGCTAATGAAAAACTGTTTTTT	CASSSPSQEANEKLFF
TRBV6-1	TRBJ2-5	TRBD2	NA	TGTGCCAGCAGTGAGTTAGCGGGAGGGCCACAGACCCAGTACTTC	CASSELAGGPQTQYF
TRBV5-8	TRBJ1-5	TRBD1	NA	TGTGCCAGCAGCTTGGAGGGGGCTAGCAATCAGCCCCAGCATTTT	CASSLEGASNQPQHF
TRBV5-4	TRBJ1-2	NA	NA	TGTGCCAGCAGCCGTCGGGGCAGGGAGAACTATGGCTACACCTTC	CASSRRGRENYGYTF
TRBV2	TRBJ1-2	TRBD1	NA	TGTGCCAGTTTTCCGGGACAGGACAGCTATGGCTACACCTTC	CASFPGQDSYGYTF
TRBV30	TRBJ1-5	NA	NA	TGTGCCTGGAGTGCAGGAAGTCCGAATCAGCCCCAGCATTTT	CAWSAGSPNQPQHF
TRBV7-2	TRBJ1-3	TRBD1	once	TGTGCCAGCAGTCAGACAGGGTTGGGAAACACCATATATTTT	CASSQTGLGNTIYF
TRBV5-4	TRBJ1-5	TRBD1	NA	TGTGCCAGCAGCTTGGACAGGGGCCAGCCCCAGCATTTT	CASSLDRGQPQHF
TRBV27	TRBJ2-3	NA	NA	TGTGCCAGCAGTTTAAAGAGGGGGGGCCAAGATACGCAGTATTTT	CASSLKRGGQDTQYF
TRBV30	TRBJ2-7	TRBD1	NA	TGTGCCTGGAGTAAGAGGGACAGCTACGAGCAGTACTTC	CAWSKRDSYEQYF
TRBV27	TRBJ1-2	NA	NA	TGTGCCAGCAGTTCAGCGGTTGGTGGCTACACCTTC	CASSSAVGGYTF
TRBV30	TRBJ2-2	NA	NA	TGTGCCTGGAGTGTACTGGGGAACACCGGGGAGCTGTTTTTT	CAWSVLGNTGELFF
TRBV19	TRBJ2-5	NA	NA	TGTGCCAGTAGTCCCCAGATCCAAGAGACCCAGTACTTC	CASSPQIQETQYF
TRBV11-2	TRBJ1-4	NA	NA	TGTGCCAGCAGCTACCCGGGACCGCCAGACGGTGAAAAACTGTTTTTT	CASSYPGPPDGEKLFF
TRBV7-2	TRBJ1-2	NA	NA	TGTGCCAGCAGCTTGAACCCAGGGTATGGCTACACCTTC	CASSLNPGYGYTF
TRBV28	TRBJ1-2	NA	NA	TGTGCCAGCAGTCGGGCCGACCACTATGGCTACACCTTC	CASSRADHYGYTF
TRBV5-1	TRBJ1-2	NA	NA	TGCGCCAGCAGCTTGGCGCAGGGACGTAACTATGGCTACACCTTC	CASSLAQGRNYGYTF
TRBV5-1	TRBJ1-2	NA	NA	TGCGCCAGCAGCTTACAGGGTAACTATGGCTACACCTTC	CASSLQGNYGYTF
TRBV5-1	TRBJ1-6	NA	NA	TGCGCCAGCAGCCCGGAGGGCTCCTATAATTCACCCCTCCACTTT	CASSPEGSYNSPLHF
TRBV25-1	TRBJ2-3	NA	NA	TGTGCCAGCAACCGGGGGACAGATACGCAGTATTTT	CASNRGTDTQYF
TRBV9	TRBJ1-1	NA	NA	TGTGCCAGCAGCTCCCTACTTAGGGCGGACACTGAAGCTTTCTTT	CASSSLLRADTEAFF
TRBV5-1	TRBJ2-3	NA	once	TGCGCCAGCAGCTTGGGGGGGGACACAGATACGCAGTATTTT	CASSLGGDTDTQYF
TRBV6-1	TRBJ1-1	NA	NA	TGTGCCAGCAGGGTCGACCCTGGCACTGAAGCTTTCTTT	CASRVDPGTEAFF
TRBV5-6	TRBJ2-7	NA	NA	TGTGCCAGCAGCCTCGGGCACCACTCCTACGAGCAGTACTTC	CASSLGHHSYEQYF